This TCR beta chain was observed in a study of T cell responses to AZD1222 COVID-19 vaccine. This clone has more than one count but fewer than ten. Its antigen is undetermined. CDR3 length equals 12 residues. V gave up 6 bases and J gave up 1 base, with 6 bases separating them. The germline CDR1 and CDR2 sequences are MNHEY and SVGAGI. Profiling relied on immunoSEQ multiplex PCR, and the TCRdb table lists in-frame clones only, not all of them. The table includes more than 100,000 clones, over 75% detected once. General study results and limits: Spike-specific TCR repertoires showed rising breadth and depth after two AZD1222 doses. Spike regions recognized by vaccine-associated CD4 TCRs spanned the protein, led by 160-218 and 743-854. Among the donors, most were white British and more were female, and clonal diversity was possibly underestimated. Close to half of spike-specific TCRs reportedly recognize unmutated variant regions.

Material: peripheral blood, obtained on day 0 of AZD1222 vaccination. The source of this sequence is an adult in good health. This chain connects TRBV6-5 to TRBJ1-1, with D maybe TRBD1 (6 bases). CDR3 nucleotides: TGTGCCAGCAGACAGGGGAACACTGAAGCTTTCTTT. This sequence encodes CASRQGNTEAFF.